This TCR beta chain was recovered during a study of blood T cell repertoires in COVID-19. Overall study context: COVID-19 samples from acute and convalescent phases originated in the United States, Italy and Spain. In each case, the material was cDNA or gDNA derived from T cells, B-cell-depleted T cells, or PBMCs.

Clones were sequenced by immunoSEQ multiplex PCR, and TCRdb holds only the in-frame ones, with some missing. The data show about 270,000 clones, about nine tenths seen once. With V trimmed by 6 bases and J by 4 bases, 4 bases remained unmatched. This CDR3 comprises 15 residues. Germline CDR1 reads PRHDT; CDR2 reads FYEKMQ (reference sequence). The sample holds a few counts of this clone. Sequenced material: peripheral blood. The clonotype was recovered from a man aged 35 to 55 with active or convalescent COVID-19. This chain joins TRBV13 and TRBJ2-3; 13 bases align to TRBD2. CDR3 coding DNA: TGTGCCAGCAGGCGGACTAGCGGGAGTTCAGATACGCAGTATTTT. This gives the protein CASRRTSGSSDTQYF.